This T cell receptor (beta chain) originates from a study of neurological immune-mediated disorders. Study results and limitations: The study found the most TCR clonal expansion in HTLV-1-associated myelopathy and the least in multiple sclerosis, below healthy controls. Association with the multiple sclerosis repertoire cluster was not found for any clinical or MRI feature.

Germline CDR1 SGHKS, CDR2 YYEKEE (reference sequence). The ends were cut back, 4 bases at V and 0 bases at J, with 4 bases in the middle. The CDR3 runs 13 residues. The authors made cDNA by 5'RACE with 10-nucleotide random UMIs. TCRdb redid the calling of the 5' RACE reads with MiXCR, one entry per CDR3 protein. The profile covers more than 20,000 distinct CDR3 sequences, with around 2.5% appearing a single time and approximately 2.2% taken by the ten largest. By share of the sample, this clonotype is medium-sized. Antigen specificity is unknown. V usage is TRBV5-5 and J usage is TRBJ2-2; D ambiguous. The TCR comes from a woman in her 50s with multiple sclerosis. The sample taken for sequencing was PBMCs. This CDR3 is CASSLANTGELFF. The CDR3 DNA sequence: TGTGCCAGCAGCCTCGCGAACACCGGGGAGCTGTTTTTT.